This T cell receptor beta chain was found in a study of blood T cell repertoires in COVID-19. Across the study: Some COVID-19 samples were acute and others convalescent; all came from the United States, Italy and Spain.

The CDR3 is 13 amino acids. V shed 7 bases, J shed 1 base, and the junction held 3 bases outside the gene matches. CDR1 is ENHRY, CDR2 SYGVKD, per germline. As originally analysed: For nucleated cells, counts were estimated from reference gene primer amplification. The method was immunoSEQ multiplex PCR; TCRdb's version includes in-frame clones alone and lacks a portion of them. The V and J calls and clone size are taken from that table; D and trimming were inferred from the DNA. The table shows 250,000 to 400,000 clones, with approximately 90% occurring only once. The clonotype comes from a woman aged 25 to 39 with COVID-19, enrolled during active disease. The V call is TRBV10-3, the J call TRBJ1-1; 7 bases line up with TRBD1. The material sequenced was peripheral blood. This CDR3 reads CAIKGTENTEAFF. In nucleotides, the CDR3 is TGTGCCATCAAGGGGACAGAGAACACTGAAGCTTTCTTT.